This entry is about one T cell receptor (beta chain). V lost 10 bases to trimming and J lost 2 bases; unmatched junction nucleotides: 9. The germline gives CDR1 ENHRY, CDR2 SYGVKD. There are 15 residues in the CDR3. Profiling relied on immunoSEQ multiplex PCR, and the TCRdb table lists in-frame clones only, not all of them. The sample has under 300,000 clones, roughly 87% seen once. This specimen comes from a study of blood T cell repertoires in COVID-19. The receptor's source is a man aged 55 to 70 who had recovered from COVID-19. The sample was peripheral blood. The rearrangement uses TRBV10-3 and TRBJ2-7; 12 nucleotides agree with TRBD2. CDR3 loop: CATSLLAGGPYEQYF. The CDR3 DNA sequence: TGTGCCACGAGCCTACTAGCGGGGGGCCCCTACGAGCAGTACTTC.